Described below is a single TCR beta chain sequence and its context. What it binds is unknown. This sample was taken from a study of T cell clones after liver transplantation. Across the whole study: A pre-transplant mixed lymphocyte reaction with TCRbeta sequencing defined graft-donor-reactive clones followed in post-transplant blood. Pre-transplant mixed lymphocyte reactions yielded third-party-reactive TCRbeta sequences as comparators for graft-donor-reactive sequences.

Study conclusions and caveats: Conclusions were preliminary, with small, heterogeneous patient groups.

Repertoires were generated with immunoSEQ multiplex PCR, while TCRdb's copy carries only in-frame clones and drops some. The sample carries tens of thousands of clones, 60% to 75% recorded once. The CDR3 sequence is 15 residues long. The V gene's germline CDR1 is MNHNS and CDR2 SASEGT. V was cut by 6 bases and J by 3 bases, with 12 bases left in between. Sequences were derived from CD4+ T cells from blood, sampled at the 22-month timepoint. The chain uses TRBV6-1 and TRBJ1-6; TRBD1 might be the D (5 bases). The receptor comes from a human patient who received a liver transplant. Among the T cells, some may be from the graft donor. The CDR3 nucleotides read TGTGCCAGCAGAAGCGGGGGGGACTATAATTCACCCCTCCACTTT. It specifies CASRSGGDYNSPLHF.